This T cell receptor (beta chain) came from a study of Tregs in tolerant kidney transplant recipients. Study findings and constraints: The most relevant donor-specific Treg TCRbeta repertoire apparently came from expansion with activated donor B cells. The small number of patients limits these findings pending further validation.

CD4+CD25+CD127- Tregs, CD4+CD25- non-Tregs, CD4 and CD8 cells were sorted. Some clones are missing from TCRdb's copy, which holds only in-frame ones; the method was immunoSEQ multiplex PCR. The repertoire has around 52,000 clones, over 70% of them found once; the top ten carry more than 4.5%. On this clone: The antigen remains unidentified.

The source material was CD4+ T cells from blood. This receptor was taken from a human donor in good health.

The CDR3 loop is CASSILGGASRDTQYF. The CDR3 nucleotides read TGTGCCAGTAGTATCCTAGGGGGCGCGTCAAGAGATACGCAGTATTTT. The chain recombines TRBV19 with TRBJ2-3; 7 nucleotides match TRBD1. V was pared by 3 bases and J by 5 bases, with 11 bases of the junction left unmatched. The CDR3 has 16 amino acids. Germline values: CDR1 LNHDA, CDR2 SQIVND (reference sequence).